The 3 T cell receptor beta chains reported below all come from one sample, sequenced in a study of blood T cell repertoires in COVID-19 (dated by TCRdb to 2019 to 2021). The library was prepared using the immunoSEQ multiplex PCR assay. Here the immuneACCESS table is served through TCRdb, limited to in-frame sequences with V and J called. Missing clones are a known gap in these copies; in checked studies unresolved V genes cover under half, and the rest lacks a known reason. Present in this sample are a few hundred thousand clones, roughly nine tenths of which were seen just once. The biggest ten clones account for 2.5% to 3% of the sample. The sample taken for sequencing was PBMCs or T cells enriched from blood (not recorded which). The receptors were gathered from a woman under 40 who had recovered from COVID-19.

The chain carries TRBV2 and TRBJ2-2; D ambiguous. This CDR3 contains 15 residues. V was cut by 6 bases and J by 0 bases, with 11 bases left in between. Looked up from germline, CDR1 is SNHLY and CDR2 is FYNNEI. The CDR3 DNA reads as TGTGCCAGCAGCTTTAGCAGTACGAACACCGGGGAGCTGTTTTTT. Translated: CASSFSSTNTGELFF.

The chain has TRBV5-1 and TRBJ2-4; 7 bases fit TRBD1. The CDR3 length is 14 residues. The germline V gene has CDR1 SGHRS and CDR2 YFSETQ. V was clipped by 1 base and J by 7 bases; unmatched bases: 5. The CDR3 spells CASSLTGEGNIQYF. CDR3 nucleotides: TGCGCCAGCAGCTTGACAGGGGAAGGGAACATTCAGTACTTC.

The rearrangement links TRBV5-5 to TRBJ1-4, with D possibly being TRBD1 (6 bases). Deletions cut 5 bases from V and 0 bases from J, with 11 bases between. Germline loops: CDR1 SGHKS, CDR2 YYEKEE (reference sequence). The CDR3 is 15 residues long. The CDR3 region has the DNA TGTGCCAGCAGAGCGACAGGCCCAACTAATGAAAAACTGTTTTTT. Its translation is CASRATGPTNEKLFF.